These 12 T cell receptor beta chains originate from one sample sequenced in a study of blood T cells in healthy people across ages. Using a J-beta primer mix together with a sample-barcoded 5' primer, a second PCR was run for about 7 to 12 cycles. Via MiXCR, TCRdb re-called the 5' RACE reads, giving one row per CDR3 protein. Of some 1,800,000 distinct CDR3 sequences in the sample, more than 35% were seen once. Sequencing was performed on blood. The source of these receptors is a human donor in good health.

The rearrangement links TRBV6-1 to TRBJ2-1; 7 nucleotides match TRBD1. V was clipped by 0 bases and J by 14 bases; unmatched bases: 7. Germline CDR1 MNHNS, CDR2 SASEGT. This CDR3 region has 13 residues. CDR3 sequence (DNA): TGTGCCAGCAGTGAAGCGAGGAGTACAGGGGAGTTCTTC. Its translation: CASSEARSTGEFF.

The gene calls are TRBV10-3 and TRBJ1-6, with D perhaps matching TRBD1 (5 bases). This CDR3 has 15 residues. CDR1 is ENHRY, CDR2 SYGVKD, per germline. V was pared by 0 bases and J by 4 bases, with 7 bases between. The CDR3 DNA reads as TGTGCCATCAGTGAGTCGGGGGAATATAATTCACCCCTCCACTTT. It translates to CAISESGEYNSPLHF.

V is TRBV5-8 and J is TRBJ2-5, with D perhaps matching TRBD1 or TRBD2 (5 bases each). Near its end, the DNA agrees better with TRBJ2-7, so the J call may be wrong. Looked up from germline, CDR1 is SGHTS and CDR2 is YDEGEE. CDR3 length: 13 residues. This chain's CDR3 is CASRPRDLYEQYF. DNA for the CDR3: TGTGCCAGCAGACCTCGGGACCTATACGAGCAGTACTTC.

The chain has TRBV3-1 and TRBJ1-1; D is perhaps TRBD1 (5 bases). The germline V and J ends were trimmed by 4 bases and 3 bases, with 15 bases remaining between them. Germline V lookup: CDR1 LGHDT, CDR2 YNNKEL (reference sequence). The CDR3 runs 15 residues. DNA of the CDR3: TGTGCCAGCAGCCGAAAACTGGGGGTGTACACTGAAGCTTTCTTT. Amino acids: CASSRKLGVYTEAFF.

V is TRBV9 and J is TRBJ2-3; D unclear. Trimming shortened V by 0 bases and J by 2 bases, and 7 bases separated the two germline ends. The CDR3 is 14 residues long. The V gene's germline CDR1 is SGDLS and CDR2 YYNGEE. The CDR3 DNA is TGTGCCAGCAGCGTAGCACAGTTCACAGATACGCAGTATTTT. Its translation is CASSVAQFTDTQYF.

This clonotype was seen more than once but under ten times. The J gene is TRBJ2-5, the V gene TRBV20-1, with TRBD2 as a possible D gene (6 bases). From germline, CDR1 is DFQATT and CDR2 SNEGSKA (reference sequence). This CDR3 is 14 amino acids long. Trimming pared 3 bases from V and 1 base from J, leaving 12 bases between. The CDR3 protein is CSARALATQETQYF. The CDR3 bases are TGCAGTGCTAGGGCACTAGCAACCCAAGAGACCCAGTACTTC.

Note on this clonotype: At one end, the junction sequence differs from germline, possibly due to a read error. The chain links TRBV28 to TRBJ2-1, with 8 bases lining up with TRBD2. CDR3 length: 16 amino acids. CDR1 and CDR2 (germline): MDHEN, SYDVKM. The CDR3 loop reads CASSPTKSGGLNGQFF. The CDR3 DNA sequence: TGTGCCAGCAGTCCCACTAAATCGGGGGGGCTTAATGGGCAGTTCTTC.

As for this clonotype: A read error may be the cause here, since a much bigger clone is one base away. The chain links TRBV5-6 to TRBJ2-7; weak D call: TRBD1 (5 bases). Germline CDR1 and CDR2: SGHDT and YYEEEE. This CDR3 spans 13 amino acids. DNA for the CDR3: TGTGCCAGCGGCTTGGGGCCTCCCTACGAGCAGTACTTC. Protein product: CASGLGPPYEQYF.

Concerning this clonotype itself: The junction differs from germline at one of its ends, possibly a read error. This chain links TRBV6-5 with TRBJ2-1; 8 bases align to TRBD2. Germline lookup yields CDR1 MNHEY and CDR2 SVGAGI. The CDR3 covers 16 residues. The CDR3 sequence: CASRLGAGGSYNEQCF. As DNA, the CDR3 is TGTGCCAGCCGCTTGGGGGCGGGGGGCTCCTACAATGAGCAGTGCTTC.

This clonotype was detected many times. The chain recombines TRBV15 with TRBJ2-7; possibly TRBD2 for D (6 bases). Trimming took 0 bases from V and 2 from J, leaving 11 bases between them. Germline values: CDR1 LNHNV, CDR2 YYDKDF (reference sequence). This CDR3 has 15 amino acids. The CDR3 DNA is TGTGCCACCAGCAGAGATCCAGGAGGGACCTACGAGCAGTACTTC. Amino acid sequence: CATSRDPGGTYEQYF.

CDR3 protein: CAASSGPYNEQFF. The CDR3 DNA reads TGTGCCGCCTCTAGCGGGCCCTACAATGAGCAGTTCTTC. This chain joins TRBV2 and TRBJ2-1, with 8 bases that match TRBD2. The trim removed 11 bases at V and 2 bases at J, leaving 5 bases unmatched. CDR3 size: 13 residues. The germline CDR1 and CDR2 sequences are SNHLY and FYNNEI. The entire variable domain, with the rest obtained from reference TRBV2 and TRBJ2-1, is as follows: EPEVTQTPSHQVTQMGQEVILRCVPISNHLYFYWYRQILGQKVEFLVSFYNNEISEKSEIFDDQFSVERPDGSNFTLKIRSTKLEDSAMYFCAASSGPYNEQFFGPGTRLTVL.

This clonotype appeared a few times. The rearrangement joins TRBV10-3 to TRBJ2-5; D remains unclear. This CDR3 comprises 13 residues. Trimming pared 2 bases from V and 1 base from J, leaving 5 bases between. CDR1 and CDR2 from the germline V gene are ENHRY and SYGVKD. The CDR3 DNA follows: TGTGCCATCAGTGAGGTGGGCCAAGAGACCCAGTACTTC. Protein: CAISEVGQETQYF.